This TCR beta chain is drawn from a study of OX40 agonist ivuxolimab in advanced cancers. Germline V gene sequence: CDR1 SNHLY, CDR2 FYNNEI. The V gene lost 6 bases and the J gene lost 5 bases, with 4 bases spanning the gap. The CDR3 sequence is 10 residues long. Patients were excluded for autoimmune disease history or systemic immunosuppression. Some clones are missing from TCRdb's copy, which holds only in-frame ones; the method was immunoSEQ multiplex PCR. The data contain about 68,000 clones, 75% to 95% of them seen just once; the ten biggest clones take up 5% to 7%. V is TRBV2 and J is TRBJ1-1; D gene uncertain. This TCR was sampled from an adult with an advanced solid tumor such as melanoma, head and neck, liver or kidney cancer. The starting material was CD4+ or CD8+ T cells sorted from blood, obtained in a trial of the OX40 agonist ivuxolimab. CDR3 protein: CASRTTEAFF. CDR3 coding DNA: TGTGCCAGCAGGACAACTGAAGCTTTCTTT.